A selection of T cell receptor beta chains follows, all from one sample in a study of human T cells and chemical hapten exposure. TCRdb reprocessed the RACE reads with MiXCR, giving one entry per CDR3 protein. The sample has fewer than 400,000 distinct CDR3 sequences, around 7% seen once. Sequenced here: whole blood, sampled in connection with sensitization to the hapten diphenylcyclopropenone (DPC). These receptors were taken from a young woman with alopecia areata. Some clones in this sample may be carry-over from other donors' samples. Both conserved end residues are part of each CDR3. The D gene is left open where the match is weak. Size values are once, few and many counts, or a class for expanded clones, and some rows have none.

d_call,clone_size,v_call,j_call,cdr3_nt,cdr3_aa
.,few,TRBV7-2,TRBJ2-1,TGTGCCAGCAGCTGGGGAGTCTACAATGAGCAGTTCTTC,CASSWGVYNEQFF
.,.,TRBV11-2,TRBJ1-4,TGTGCCAGCAGCTCCCCCCGCCTCGGAAGACTGTTTTTT,CASSSPRLGRLFF
.,few,TRBV11-2,TRBJ1-2,TGTGCCAGCACCCAAGGACAGACCTACTATGGCTACACCTTC,CASTQGQTYYGYTF
.,.,TRBV12-3/TRBV12-4,TRBJ1-1,TGTGCCAGCAGTTTAACAGCCCACCCTGAAGCTTTCTTT,CASSLTAHPEAFF
TRBD1,.,TRBV5-1,TRBJ1-1,TGCGCCAGCAGCGTTGGTCAGGGGGGCAGAGAAGCTTTCTTT,CASSVGQGGREAFF
TRBD1,many,TRBV4-2,TRBJ1-4,TGTGCCAGCAGCCACGTCATAGGGGGACAGGATAATGAAAAACTGTTTTTT,CASSHVIGGQDNEKLFF
.,few,TRBV7-9,TRBJ2-3,TGTGCCAGCAGCTTAGGTCATGACGGGAAAGATACGCAGTATTTT,CASSLGHDGKDTQYF
.,many,TRBV6-5,TRBJ1-6,TGTGCCAGCATGGGACCGACGGGTTCACCCCTCCACTTT,CASMGPTGSPLHF
.,few,TRBV18,TRBJ2-3,TGTGCCAGCTCTCCCGGACTGGGTGTAGATACGCAGTATTTT,CASSPGLGVDTQYF
TRBD2,.,TRBV5-1,TRBJ2-2,TGCGCCAGCAGCCCATCCGGGACTAGCCTGGTCGGGGAGCTGTTTTTT,CASSPSGTSLVGELFF
TRBD1,.,TRBV5-1,TRBJ2-5,TGCGCCAGCAGCGCAGGGGACAGTCAAGAGACCCAGTACTTC,CASSAGDSQETQYF
.,few,TRBV5-6,TRBJ1-6,TGTGCCAGCAGCTTGGGAGGTATTAATTCACCCCTCCACTTT,CASSLGGINSPLHF
.,.,TRBV23-1,TRBJ2-3,TGCGCCAGCAGTCAGCCGCGGGACAGTAAGACAGATACGCAGTATTTT,CASSQPRDSKTDTQYF
.,.,TRBV5-5,TRBJ2-7,TGTGCCAGCAGCCCAGAGACAGGTCTCGAGCAGTACTTC,CASSPETGLEQYF
.,few,TRBV6-1,TRBJ1-1,TGTGCCAGTAGGGTCCGGGCGAACACTGAAGCTTTCTTT,CASRVRANTEAFF
TRBD1,.,TRBV7-8,TRBJ1-1,TGTGCCAGCAGCTTTCGAGACAGGGGGTACACTGAAGCTTTCTTT,CASSFRDRGYTEAFF
.,few,TRBV7-2,TRBJ2-5,TGTGCCAGCAGCTACCAGGCGGGGGCGCTAAGGGAGACCCAGTACTTC,CASSYQAGALRETQYF
.,few,TRBV7-6,TRBJ1-2,TGTGCCAGCAGCTTAGGCGTTTTGGGGGTTTCCGGCTACACCTTC,CASSLGVLGVSGYTF
TRBD1,many,TRBV7-9,TRBJ1-1,TGTGCCAGCAGCGGGCCCCGACAGGGGTACACTGAAGCTTTCTTT,CASSGPRQGYTEAFF
.,.,TRBV10-3,TRBJ2-7,TGTGCCATCAGTGACGGAGGAGGTGACGAGCAGTACTTC,CAISDGGGDEQYF
TRBD2,many,TRBV20-1,TRBJ2-3,TGCAGTGCTAGAGATTTAACGGGGGGGAGCACAGATACGCAGTATTTT,CSARDLTGGSTDTQYF
.,many,TRBV28,TRBJ2-7,TGTGCCAGCAGCCGGACCTACGAGCAGTACTTC,CASSRTYEQYF
.,.,TRBV4-3,TRBJ1-2,TGCGCCAGCAGCCAAGACACCCATGAGGACTATGGCTACACCTTC,CASSQDTHEDYGYTF
.,many,TRBV7-8,TRBJ1-1,TGTGCCAGCAGCTTATTAACTCTCCGTAACGAAGCTTTCTTT,CASSLLTLRNEAFF
TRBD1,few,TRBV11-2,TRBJ1-6,TGTGCCAGCAGCTTAGTGAAGGGACAGTTCTATAATTCACCCCTCCACTTT,CASSLVKGQFYNSPLHF
.,.,TRBV7-3,TRBJ2-7,TGTGCCAGCAGCAAGGGCGATTCCTACAAGCAGTACTTC,CASSKGDSYKQYF
.,many,TRBV29-1,TRBJ2-4,TGCAGCGTTGAATCCGGGGCGGGAAACATTCAGTACTTC,CSVESGAGNIQYF
.,few,TRBV20-1,TRBJ2-3,TGCAGTGCTGCCGATCCTGGGACAGATACGCAGTATTTT,CSAADPGTDTQYF
.,.,TRBV16,TRBJ2-1,TGTGCCAGCAGCCAATCTCTCTCTGGGGGGCATGAGCAGTTCTTC,CASSQSLSGGHEQFF
TRBD1,.,TRBV7-9,TRBJ1-6,TGTGCCAGCAGCTTAGGAGGGGGCCCTTCACCCCTCCACTTT,CASSLGGGPSPLHF
TRBD1,.,TRBV29-1,TRBJ2-5,TGCAGCGTTGAAGGAGCTGGGACAGGGGTTTCGGAGACCCAGTACTTC,CSVEGAGTGVSETQYF
.,many,TRBV14,TRBJ1-1,TGTGCCAGCAGCCCGACGGGGGCGCGCACTGAAGCTTTCTTT,CASSPTGARTEAFF
TRBD2,.,TRBV13,TRBJ2-7,TGTGCCAGCAGCTTAGAGGGACTAGCGGGGGGGACCTACGAGCAGTACTTC,CASSLEGLAGGTYEQYF
.,few,TRBV20-1,TRBJ2-7,TGCAGTGCTCAGCGACAGGACAGCTACTACGGGGTGCAGTACTTC,CSAQRQDSYYGVQYF
.,.,TRBV4-2,TRBJ1-2,TGTGCCAGCAGCCAAGATAGGACTCTCATTATGGGCTACACCTTC,CASSQDRTLIMGYTF
.,many,TRBV20-1,TRBJ2-1,TGCAGTGCTAGAGTTTTGGACGGGGGAAACAATGAGCAGTTCTTC,CSARVLDGGNNEQFF
.,many,TRBV5-1,TRBJ2-3,TGCGCCAGCAGCTTGGCCCGCCCAGATACGCAGTATTTT,CASSLARPDTQYF
.,.,TRBV6-5,TRBJ1-5,TGTGCCAGCAGTTACTCAGGGGTCTATCAGCCCCAGCATTTT,CASSYSGVYQPQHF
TRBD1,few,TRBV20-1,TRBJ2-3,TGCAGTGCTTCCGGACAGGGTAACACAGATACGCAGTATTTT,CSASGQGNTDTQYF
.,.,TRBV4-2,TRBJ2-5,TGTGCCAGCAGCCAAGATCGGCTAGCCAGGGTCGCCCAGTACTTC,CASSQDRLARVAQYF
.,many,TRBV7-8,TRBJ2-4,TGTGCCAGCAGCCCTTACAGGGTAGTAGCCAAAAACATTCAGTACTTC,CASSPYRVVAKNIQYF